These 21 T cell receptor beta chains originate from one sample sequenced in a study of T cells in localized non-small cell lung cancer. The protocol was immunoSEQ multiplex PCR, while the TCRdb copy is restricted to in-frame clones and leaves out a portion. In the table there are roughly 3,200 clones, more than 20% of which are singletons. The material sequenced was normal lung tissue next to the tumor, taken before any cancer treatment. The receptor set was obtained from a man between 40 and 70 years old with stage III squamous cell lung carcinoma.

The rearrangement uses TRBV28 and TRBJ1-2, with 7 bases that match TRBD1. V gave up 7 bases and J gave up 8 bases; unmatched junction bases: 13. The germline V gene encodes CDR1 MDHEN and CDR2 SYDVKM. The CDR3 is made up of 14 amino acids. CDR3 sequence (DNA): TGTGCCAGCAAAAGACAGGGAGGAGTAGAGGGCTACACCTTC. Its translation: CASKRQGGVEGYTF.

There are a few counts of this clone. The chain uses TRBV15 and TRBJ2-1; 11 positions match TRBD1. Germline values: CDR1 LNHNV, CDR2 YYDKDF (reference sequence). The CDR3 is 14 residues long. V lost 8 bases, J lost 4 bases, and 4 bases stayed unmatched. The CDR3 here is CATRRDRGYNEQFF. In nucleotides, the CDR3 is TGTGCCACCCGTCGGGACAGGGGGTACAATGAGCAGTTCTTC.

A few counts support this clone. The gene calls are TRBV6-8 and TRBJ2-5; maybe TRBD2 (6 bases). The germline V and J ends were trimmed by 5 bases and 4 bases, with 17 bases remaining between them. Germline-derived CDR1 and CDR2 are MNHGY and SAAAGT. This CDR3 spans 15 amino acids. The CDR3 loop is CASSNTGRGRETQYF. The CDR3, as DNA: TGTGCCAGCAGTAACACCGGGCGGGGTCGAGAGACCCAGTACTTC.

This clone ranks as medium-sized. The chain combines TRBV11-3 with TRBJ2-3; TRBD2 agrees at 8 bases. In germline, CDR1 is SGHNT, CDR2 YENEEA. The CDR3 spans 17 residues. With 8 bases clipped from V and 2 bases from J, the junction kept 15 bases outside the gene matches. CDR3 in DNA: TGTGCCAGCTACGTCGGACGGGGGGGGCGATACACAGATACGCAGTATTTT. It yields the protein CASYVGRGGRYTDTQYF.

Concerning this clone itself: The junction departs from the called germline gene at one end, perhaps through a read error. The V call is TRBV6-8, the J call TRBJ1-5; tentative D call: TRBD1 (6 bases). The V gene's germline CDR1 is MNHGY and CDR2 SAAAGT. The CDR3 contains 14 residues. The CDR3 spells CASSDSGADQPQHF. The CDR3 nucleotides are TGTGCCAGCAGTGACTCAGGGGCTGACCAGCCCCAGCATTTT.

This clone was detected a few times. The chain recombines TRBV28 with TRBJ2-7, with D perhaps TRBD2 (6 bases). This CDR3 is 13 amino acids long. The V end was cut by 8 bases, the J end by 3 bases, with 14 bases between. CDR1 and CDR2 (germline): MDHEN, SYDVKM. The CDR3 sequence: CASGDGGVYEQYF. The CDR3 coding sequence is TGTGCCAGCGGGGATGGAGGGGTCTACGAGCAGTACTTC.

A few counts support this clone. The gene calls are TRBV23-1 and TRBJ2-1; D remains unclear. TRBV23-1 qualifies as an ORF whose function is uncertain. The CDR3 consists of 14 residues. V was trimmed by 0 bases and J by 8 bases, leaving 11 bases between them. The CDR3 is CASSQSRRPHEQFF. The CDR3 DNA follows: TGCGCCAGCAGTCAATCCCGCAGGCCCCATGAGCAGTTCTTC.

By its share, this clone is medium-sized. The chain's CDR3 is CASSPTGSRRTNEKLFF. The DNA for the CDR3 is TGTGCCAGCAGCCCGACAGGGTCCCGGAGAACTAATGAAAAACTGTTTTTT. The chain recombines TRBV11-3 with TRBJ1-4; TRBD1 matches 7 bases. The CDR3 extends over 17 amino acids. Germline CDR1 and CDR2: SGHNT and YENEEA. The trim removed 5 bases at V and 1 base at J, leaving 10 bases unmatched. Drawing the rest from reference TRBV11-3 and TRBJ1-4, the complete variable domain is EAGVVQSPRYKIIEKKQPVAFWCNPISGHNTLYWYLQNLGQGPELLIRYENEEAVDDSQLPKDRFSAERLKGVDSTLKIQPAELGDSAVYLCASSPTGSRRTNEKLFFGSGTQLSVL.

The sample holds a few counts of this clone. The rearrangement joins TRBV11-3 to TRBJ1-3; D is uncertain. Germline V CDR1 and CDR2: SGHNT, YENEEA. V lost 5 bases and J 0 bases, leaving 11 bases between the germline ends. The CDR3 contains 15 residues. CDR3 DNA sequence: TGTGCCAGCAGCCAAATCCGCTACTCTGGAAACACCATATATTTT. Protein: CASSQIRYSGNTIYF.

The chain uses TRBV14 and TRBJ2-1; 11 bases align to TRBD1. CDR3 length: 17 residues. V lost 2 bases to trimming and J lost 7 bases; unmatched junction nucleotides: 10. Germline CDR1 is SGHDN and CDR2 is FVKESK. DNA of the CDR3: TGTGCCAGCAGCCAATACCAGGACAGGGGGCAGTTGAATGAGCAGTTCTTC. It is translated as CASSQYQDRGQLNEQFF.

This rearrangement joins TRBV28 to TRBJ2-7, with D possibly being TRBD1 or TRBD2 (6 bases each). The CDR3 is 13 amino acids. The V end was cut by 10 bases, the J end by 2 bases, with 15 bases between. Germline V lookup: CDR1 MDHEN, CDR2 SYDVKM. CDR3 nucleotides: TGTGCCACCGACCCTAGGGGGGCCTACGAGCAGTACTTC. Translating it yields CATDPRGAYEQYF. Supplemented by reference TRBV28 and TRBJ2-7, the full variable domain reads DVKVTQSSRYLVKRTGEKVFLECVQDMDHENMFWYRQDPGLGLRLIYFSYDVKMKEKGDIPEGYSVSREKKERFSLILESASTNQTSMYLCATDPRGAYEQYFGPGTRLTVT.

This clone has only a few counts. Other DNA sequences of this sample code for an identical CDR3. This chain connects TRBV19 to TRBJ1-1; 9 bases line up with TRBD1. CDR1 is LNHDA, CDR2 SQIVND, per germline (reference sequence). The CDR3 has 14 amino acids. J lost 4 bases, V lost 8 bases, and 8 bases had no gene match. The CDR3 sequence: CASSPGQGSTEAFF. The CDR3 DNA reads TGTGCCAGTTCTCCGGGACAGGGAAGCACTGAAGCTTTCTTT. The whole variable domain, remainder taken from reference TRBV19 and TRBJ1-1, is DGGITQSPKYLFRKEGQNVTLSCEQNLNHDAMYWYRQDPGQGLRLIYYSQIVNDFQKGDIAEGYSVSREKKESFPLTVTSAQKNPTAFYLCASSPGQGSTEAFFGQGTRLTVV.

The chain joins TRBV19 to TRBJ2-2; 8 nucleotides line up with TRBD1. Germline values: CDR1 LNHDA, CDR2 SQIVND (reference sequence). J lost 4 bases, V lost 7 bases, and 14 bases had no gene match. The CDR3 has 17 residues. The CDR3 sequence is CASTKGTGQGGTGELFF. In nucleotides, the CDR3 is TGTGCCAGTACCAAAGGGACAGGCCAGGGAGGCACCGGGGAGCTGTTTTTT.

V and J are TRBV7-5 and TRBJ2-3; the D call in the table, TRBD2, was not verified against the DNA. TRBV7-5 constitutes a pseudogene. CDR3 length equals 17 residues. The CDR3: CASSSVGLAGSTDTQYF. Written as DNA, the CDR3 is TGTGCCAGCAGCTCCGTAGGACTAGCGGGGAGCACAGATACGCAGTATTTT.

This clone was detected only a few times. The chain uses TRBV11-3 and TRBJ2-5; 7 bases map to TRBD2. Trimming removed 8 bases from V and 3 bases from J; junction bases left unmatched: 9. The CDR3 contains 14 residues. Germline CDR1 is SGHNT and CDR2 is YENEEA. The CDR3: CASGGSLAEETQYF. CDR3 DNA: TGTGCCAGCGGTGGGAGCCTAGCGGAAGAGACCCAGTACTTC.

The J gene is TRBJ1-3, the V gene TRBV11-3; D is unclear. Germline V gives CDR1 SGHNT, CDR2 YENEEA. CDR3 size: 14 residues. The V gene lost 5 bases and the J gene lost 0 bases, with 8 bases spanning the gap. CDR3 region: CASSQGGSGNTIYF. CDR3 DNA: TGTGCCAGCAGCCAAGGTGGCTCTGGAAACACCATATATTTT.

This clone rates as medium-sized. V gene TRBV6-8 combines with J gene TRBJ2-1; 13 bases match TRBD2. After removal of 7 bases from V and 9 bases from J, the junction contained 6 bases not matched to a gene. From germline, CDR1 is MNHGY and CDR2 SAAAGT. The CDR3 covers 14 residues. DNA for the CDR3: TGTGCCAGCACGACTAGCGGGGGGACGAGTGAGCAGTTCTTC. Its protein is CASTTSGGTSEQFF.

By sample fraction, this clone is medium-sized. The chain employs TRBV11-3 and TRBJ2-2; unclear D gene. The CDR3 sequence is 14 residues long. V was trimmed by 5 bases and J by 1 base, leaving 8 bases between them. Germline CDR1 reads SGHNT; CDR2 reads YENEEA. The CDR3 loop is CASSQVMNTGELFF. The CDR3, as DNA: TGTGCCAGCAGCCAAGTGATGAACACCGGGGAGCTGTTTTTT.

The CDR3 reads CASSPVSLGRTVNQPQHF. CDR3 coding DNA: TGTGCCAGCTCACCAGTCTCTCTAGGCAGAACAGTCAATCAGCCCCAGCATTTT. This sequence joins TRBV18 and TRBJ1-5; D remains ambiguous. The germline V gene has CDR1 KGHSH and CDR2 LQKENI. This CDR3 contains 18 residues. Trimming shortened V by 2 bases and J by 3 bases, and 20 bases separated the two germline ends.

This chain connects TRBV9 to TRBJ2-2, with 8 bases lining up with TRBD1. The CDR3 is made up of 17 amino acids. From germline, CDR1 is SGDLS and CDR2 YYNGEE. V trimming: 2 bases; J trimming: 1 base; junction bases outside the gene matches: 7. CDR3 residues: CASSVVGGQGNTGELFF. The CDR3 DNA reads TGTGCCAGCAGCGTCGTAGGAGGACAGGGGAACACCGGGGAGCTGTTTTTT.

J is TRBJ1-3 and V is TRBV28; D unresolved. V lost 7 bases, J lost 2 bases, and 6 bases lay in between. This CDR3 region has 12 residues. Germline CDR1 is MDHEN and CDR2 is SYDVKM. CDR3 DNA: TGTGCCAGCACCGCTGCTGGAAACACCATATATTTT. This sequence encodes CASTAAGNTIYF.